The 2 T cell receptor beta chains given below trace back to one sample, sequenced in a study of cytotoxic CD8 clonotypes in ibrutinib-treated CLL. Assay: immunoSEQ multiplex PCR; the TCRdb copy retains only in-frame clones and omits some. The sample lists 300,000 to 400,000 clones; about 61% were seen once. The material was PBMCs, obtained after 36 months of ibrutinib treatment. These receptors came from a human donor with chronic lymphocytic leukemia.

Here the CDR3 DNA reads TGTGCCAGCAGTTTATTGGGTCCTGCTGGGGCCAACGTCCTGACTTTC. It specifies CASSLLGPAGANVLTF. The chain recombines TRBV27 with TRBJ2-6, with unresolved D. V was cut by 1 base and J by 2 bases, with 9 bases left in between. Germline loops: CDR1 MNHEY, CDR2 SMNVEV (reference sequence). The CDR3 spans 16 residues. Complete variable domain (other parts from reference TRBV27 and TRBJ2-6): EAQVTQNPRYLITVTGKKLTVTCSQNMNHEYMSWYRQDPGLGLRQIYYSMNVEVTDKGDVPEGYKVSRKEKRNFPLILESPSPNQTSLYFCASSLLGPAGANVLTFGAGSRLTVL.

The chain is built from TRBV9 and TRBJ1-3, with a weak D call TRBD1 (6 bases). The germline gives CDR1 SGDLS, CDR2 YYNGEE. Between the trimmed V and J ends, which lost 3 bases and 8 bases, there was a span of 12 bases. The length of the CDR3 is 13 residues. The CDR3 DNA follows: TGTGCCAGCAGCGGGGGACAAGGGGACACCATATATTTT. Translation: CASSGGQGDTIYF.